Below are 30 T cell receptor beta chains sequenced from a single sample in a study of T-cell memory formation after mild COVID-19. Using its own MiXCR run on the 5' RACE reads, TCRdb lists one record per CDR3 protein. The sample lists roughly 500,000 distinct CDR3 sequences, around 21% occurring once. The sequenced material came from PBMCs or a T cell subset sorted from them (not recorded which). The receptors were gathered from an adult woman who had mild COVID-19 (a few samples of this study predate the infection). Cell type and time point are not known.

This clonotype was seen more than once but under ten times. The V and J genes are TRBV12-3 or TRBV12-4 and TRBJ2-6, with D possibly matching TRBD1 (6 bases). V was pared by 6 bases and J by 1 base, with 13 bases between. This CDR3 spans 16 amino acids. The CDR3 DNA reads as TGTGCCAGCAGCAATTACAGGGTTTCTGGGGCCAACGTCCTGACTTTC. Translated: CASSNYRVSGANVLTF.

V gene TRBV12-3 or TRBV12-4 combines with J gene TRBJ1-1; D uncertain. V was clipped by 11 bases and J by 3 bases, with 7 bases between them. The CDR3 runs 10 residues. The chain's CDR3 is CASGDTEAFF. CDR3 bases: TGTGCCTCGGGTGACACTGAAGCTTTCTTT.

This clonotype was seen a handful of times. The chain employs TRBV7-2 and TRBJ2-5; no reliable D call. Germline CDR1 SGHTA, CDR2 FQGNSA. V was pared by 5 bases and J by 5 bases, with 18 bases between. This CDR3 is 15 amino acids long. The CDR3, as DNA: TGTGCCAGCAGCCACGTCCGTTACCCTGGGGAGACCCAGTACTTC. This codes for CASSHVRYPGETQYF.

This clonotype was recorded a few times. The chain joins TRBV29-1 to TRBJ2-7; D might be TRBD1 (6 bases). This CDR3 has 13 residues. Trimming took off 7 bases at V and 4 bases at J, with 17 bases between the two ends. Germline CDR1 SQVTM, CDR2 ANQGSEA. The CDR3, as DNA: TGCAGCGCCCTCGACAGGACGGATTACGAGCAGTACTTC. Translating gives CSALDRTDYEQYF.

The CDR3 nucleotides read TGTGCCATCAGTCTTGGCGGATACACTGAAGCTTTCTTT. The encoded protein is CAISLGGYTEAFF. The J gene is TRBJ1-1, the V gene TRBV10-3, with D uncertain. The CDR3 sequence is 13 residues long. V lost 5 bases to trimming and J lost 3 bases, with 10 bases between them. The germline CDR1 and CDR2 sequences are ENHRY and SYGVKD.

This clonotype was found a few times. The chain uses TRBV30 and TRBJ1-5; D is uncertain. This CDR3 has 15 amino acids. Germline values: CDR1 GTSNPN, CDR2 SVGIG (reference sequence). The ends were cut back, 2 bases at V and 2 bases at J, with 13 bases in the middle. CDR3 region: CAWSSGRVRNQPQHF. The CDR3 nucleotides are TGTGCCTGGAGTTCCGGTAGAGTTCGCAATCAGCCCCAGCATTTT.

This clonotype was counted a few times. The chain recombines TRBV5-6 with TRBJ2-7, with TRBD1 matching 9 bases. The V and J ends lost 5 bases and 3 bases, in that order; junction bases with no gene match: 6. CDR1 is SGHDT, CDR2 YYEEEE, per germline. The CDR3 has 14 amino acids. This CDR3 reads CASRRTGENYEQYF. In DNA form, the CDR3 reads TGTGCCAGCAGGCGGACAGGGGAAAACTACGAGCAGTACTTC.

The CDR3 loop is CASNRPGYNEQFF. CDR3 DNA: TGTGCCAGCAATCGGCCAGGGTACAATGAGCAGTTCTTC. The chain links TRBV6-1 to TRBJ2-1; a weak D match, TRBD1 (5 bases). V lost 7 bases to trimming and J lost 4 bases, with 11 bases between them. Per germline, CDR1 MNHNS and CDR2 SASEGT. The CDR3 has 13 residues.

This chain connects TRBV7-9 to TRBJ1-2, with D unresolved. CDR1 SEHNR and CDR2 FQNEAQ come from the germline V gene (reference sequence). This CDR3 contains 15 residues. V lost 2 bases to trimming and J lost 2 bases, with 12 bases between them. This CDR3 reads CASSLSDTPNYGYTF. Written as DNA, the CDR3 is TGTGCCAGCAGCTTAAGTGATACACCCAACTATGGCTACACCTTC.

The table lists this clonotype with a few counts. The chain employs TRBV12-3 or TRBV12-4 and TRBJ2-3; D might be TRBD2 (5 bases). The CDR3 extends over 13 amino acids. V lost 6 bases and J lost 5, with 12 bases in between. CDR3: CASSLITRDTQYF. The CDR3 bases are TGTGCCAGCAGCCTCATTACTAGAGATACGCAGTATTTT.

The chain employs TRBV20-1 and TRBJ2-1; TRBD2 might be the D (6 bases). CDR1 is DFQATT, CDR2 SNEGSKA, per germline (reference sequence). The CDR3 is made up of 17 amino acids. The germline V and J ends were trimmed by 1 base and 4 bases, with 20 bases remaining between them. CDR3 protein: CSARAFMDSGYYNEQFF. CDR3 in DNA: TGCAGTGCTAGAGCGTTTATGGATAGCGGCTATTACAATGAGCAGTTCTTC.

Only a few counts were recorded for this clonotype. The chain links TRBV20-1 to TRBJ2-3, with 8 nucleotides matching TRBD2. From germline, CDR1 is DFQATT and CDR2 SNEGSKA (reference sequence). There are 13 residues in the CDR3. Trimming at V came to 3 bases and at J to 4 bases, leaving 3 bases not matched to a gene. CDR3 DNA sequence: TGCAGTGCTAGGCGGGAGGAGGCAGATACGCAGTATTTT. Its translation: CSARREEADTQYF.

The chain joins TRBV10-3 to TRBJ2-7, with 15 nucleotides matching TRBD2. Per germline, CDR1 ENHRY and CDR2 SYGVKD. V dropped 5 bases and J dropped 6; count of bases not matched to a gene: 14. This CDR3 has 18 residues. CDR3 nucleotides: TGTGCCATCAGTCCGGGACTAGCGGGAGGTCCGAGGTTCGGCGAGCAGTACTTC. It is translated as CAISPGLAGGPRFGEQYF.

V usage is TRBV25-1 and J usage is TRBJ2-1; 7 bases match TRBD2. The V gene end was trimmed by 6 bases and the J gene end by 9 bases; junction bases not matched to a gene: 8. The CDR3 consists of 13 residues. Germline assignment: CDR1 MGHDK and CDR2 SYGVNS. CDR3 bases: TGTGCCAGCAGCCTGCGGGGGAAAGGTGAGCAGTTCTTC. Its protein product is CASSLRGKGEQFF.

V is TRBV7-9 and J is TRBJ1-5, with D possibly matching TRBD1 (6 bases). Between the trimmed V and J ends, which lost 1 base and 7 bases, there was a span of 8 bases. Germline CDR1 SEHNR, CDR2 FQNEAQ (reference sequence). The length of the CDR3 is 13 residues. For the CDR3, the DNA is TGTGCCAGCAGCTTAGAGGGGGAGCAGCCCCAGCATTTT. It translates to CASSLEGEQPQHF.

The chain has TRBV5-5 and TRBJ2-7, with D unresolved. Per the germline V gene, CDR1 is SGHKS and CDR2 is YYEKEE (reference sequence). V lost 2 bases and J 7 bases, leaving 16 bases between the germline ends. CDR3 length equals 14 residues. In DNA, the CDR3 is TGTGCCAGCAGCTTACCGATCGCTTCCCCGGAGCAGTACTTC. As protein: CASSLPIASPEQYF.

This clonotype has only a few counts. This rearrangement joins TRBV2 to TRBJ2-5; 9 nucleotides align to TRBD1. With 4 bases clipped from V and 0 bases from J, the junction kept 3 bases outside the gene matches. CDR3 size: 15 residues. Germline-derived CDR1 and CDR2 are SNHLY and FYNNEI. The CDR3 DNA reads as TGTGCCAGCAGTGGGACAGGGGAGTACCAAGAGACCCAGTACTTC. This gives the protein CASSGTGEYQETQYF.

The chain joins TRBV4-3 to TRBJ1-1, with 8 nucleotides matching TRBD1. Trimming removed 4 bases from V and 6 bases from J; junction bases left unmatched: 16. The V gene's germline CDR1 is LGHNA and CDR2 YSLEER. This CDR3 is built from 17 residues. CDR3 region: CASSPFLAGQGIPEAFF. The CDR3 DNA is TGCGCCAGCAGCCCCTTTCTCGCTGGACAGGGAATTCCTGAAGCTTTCTTT.

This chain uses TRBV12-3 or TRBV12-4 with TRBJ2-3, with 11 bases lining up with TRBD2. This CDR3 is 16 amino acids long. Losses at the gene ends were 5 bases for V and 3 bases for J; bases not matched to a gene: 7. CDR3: CASSGLAGGTTDTQYF. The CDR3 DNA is TGTGCCAGCAGTGGTCTAGCGGGGGGAACGACAGATACGCAGTATTTT.

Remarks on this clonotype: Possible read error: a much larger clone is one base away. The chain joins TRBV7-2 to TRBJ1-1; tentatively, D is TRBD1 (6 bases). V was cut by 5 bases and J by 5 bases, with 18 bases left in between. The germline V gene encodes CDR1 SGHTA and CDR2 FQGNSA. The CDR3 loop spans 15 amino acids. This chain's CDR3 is CASSPQPGAFTEAFF. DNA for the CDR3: TGTGCCAGCAGCCCCCAACCGGGGGCCTTTACTGAAGCTTTCTTT.

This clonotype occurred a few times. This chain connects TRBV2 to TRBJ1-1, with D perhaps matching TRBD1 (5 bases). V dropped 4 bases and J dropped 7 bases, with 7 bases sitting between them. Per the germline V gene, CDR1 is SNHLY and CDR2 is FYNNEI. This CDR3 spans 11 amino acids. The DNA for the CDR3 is TGTGCCAGCAGTGCAGGGTTTGAAGCTTTCTTT. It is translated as CASSAGFEAFF.

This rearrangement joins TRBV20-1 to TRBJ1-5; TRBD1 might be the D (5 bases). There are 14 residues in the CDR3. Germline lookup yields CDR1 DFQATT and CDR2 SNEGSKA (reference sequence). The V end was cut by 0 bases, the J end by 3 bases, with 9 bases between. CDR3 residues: CSARDAGINQPQHF. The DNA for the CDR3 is TGCAGTGCTAGAGATGCAGGGATCAATCAGCCCCAGCATTTT.

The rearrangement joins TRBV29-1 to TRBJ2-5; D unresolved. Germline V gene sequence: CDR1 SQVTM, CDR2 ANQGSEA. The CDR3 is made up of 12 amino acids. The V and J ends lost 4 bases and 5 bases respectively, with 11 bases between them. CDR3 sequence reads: CSVVAVGETQYF. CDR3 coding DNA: TGCAGCGTTGTTGCAGTGGGGGAGACCCAGTACTTC.

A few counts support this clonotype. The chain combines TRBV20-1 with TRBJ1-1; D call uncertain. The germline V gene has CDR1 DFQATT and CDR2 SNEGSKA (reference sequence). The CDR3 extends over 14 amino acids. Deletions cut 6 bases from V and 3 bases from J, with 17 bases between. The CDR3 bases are TGCAGTGCGCCGTGGGAGGAGATGTACACTGAAGCTTTCTTT. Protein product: CSAPWEEMYTEAFF.

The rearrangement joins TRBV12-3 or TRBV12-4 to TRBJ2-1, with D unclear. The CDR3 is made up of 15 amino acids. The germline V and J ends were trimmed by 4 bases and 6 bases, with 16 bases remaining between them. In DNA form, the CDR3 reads TGTGCCAGCAGTTATTCAGGTGTTATACTCAATGAGCAGTTCTTC. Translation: CASSYSGVILNEQFF.

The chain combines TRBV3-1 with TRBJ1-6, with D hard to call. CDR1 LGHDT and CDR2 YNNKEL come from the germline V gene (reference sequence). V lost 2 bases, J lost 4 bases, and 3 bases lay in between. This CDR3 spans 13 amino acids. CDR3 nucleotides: TGTGCCAGCAGCCAACTTTATAATTCACCCCTCCACTTT. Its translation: CASSQLYNSPLHF.

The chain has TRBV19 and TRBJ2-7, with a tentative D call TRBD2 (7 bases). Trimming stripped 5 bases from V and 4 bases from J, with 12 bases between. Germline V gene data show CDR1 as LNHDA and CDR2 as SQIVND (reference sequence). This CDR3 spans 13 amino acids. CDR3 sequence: CASSGGAWYEQYF. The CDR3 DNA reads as TGTGCCAGTAGTGGGGGGGCATGGTACGAGCAGTACTTC.

The CDR3 sequence is CASSLGLGLGMNEQYF. The CDR3 DNA follows: TGCGCCAGCAGCTTGGGGTTAGGACTCGGCATGAACGAGCAGTACTTC. J is TRBJ2-7 and V is TRBV5-1; the D gene is possibly TRBD2 (5 bases). V lost 0 bases and J 5 bases, leaving 18 bases between the germline ends. This CDR3 region has 16 residues. Germline V lookup: CDR1 SGHRS, CDR2 YFSETQ.

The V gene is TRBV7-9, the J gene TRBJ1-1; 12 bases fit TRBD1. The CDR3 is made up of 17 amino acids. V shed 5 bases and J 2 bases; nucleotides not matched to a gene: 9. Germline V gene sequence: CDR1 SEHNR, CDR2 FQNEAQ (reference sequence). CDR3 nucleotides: TGTGCCAGCAGCCCATCCGGGACAGGGGGCCTTAACACTGAAGCTTTCTTT. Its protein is CASSPSGTGGLNTEAFF.

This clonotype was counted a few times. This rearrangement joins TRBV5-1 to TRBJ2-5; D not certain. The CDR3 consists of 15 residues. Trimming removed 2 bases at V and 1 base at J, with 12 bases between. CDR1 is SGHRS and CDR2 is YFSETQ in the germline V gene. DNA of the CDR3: TGCGCCAGCAGCTTAATAGGCCTACCCCAAGAGACCCAGTACTTC. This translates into CASSLIGLPQETQYF.